A selection of T cell receptor beta chains follows, all from one sample in a study of T-cell memory formation after mild COVID-19. TCRdb redid the calling of the 5' RACE reads with MiXCR, one entry per CDR3 protein. Among around 300,000 distinct CDR3 sequences listed, roughly an eighth were seen once. Sequencing used PBMCs or a T cell subset sorted from them (not recorded which). The receptors were sampled from a young man who had mild COVID-19 (a few samples of this study predate the infection). Cell type and time point are not known. Both conserved end residues are part of each CDR3. D genes are given only for firm matches. Only some rows state a clone size, as once, few, many or a class for expanded clones.

few,14,NA,TRBJ2-3,TRBV5-1,CASTEQGGPDTQYF,TGCGCCAGCACAGAACAGGGAGGGCCAGATACGCAGTATTTT
many,13,NA,TRBJ2-3,TRBV24-1,CATSDGSTDTQYF,TGTGCCACCAGTGATGGGAGCACAGATACGCAGTATTTT
NA,15,NA,TRBJ1-6,TRBV2,CASSEFGKAGSPLHF,TGTGCCAGCAGCGAGTTTGGGAAGGCTGGTTCACCCCTCCACTTT
NA,16,TRBD2,TRBJ2-1,TRBV24-1,CATSDRQRGANNEQFF,TGTGCCACCAGTGATCGGCAGCGGGGGGCGAACAATGAGCAGTTCTTC
few,15,NA,TRBJ2-5,TRBV9,CASSVGLTIQETQYF,TGTGCCAGCAGCGTAGGGTTAACGATACAAGAGACCCAGTACTTC
NA,10,NA,TRBJ1-1,TRBV29-1,CSVGFGEAFF,TGCAGCGTCGGTTTCGGGGAAGCTTTCTTT
few,15,NA,TRBJ1-5,TRBV7-8,CASSLDPGLFQPQHF,TGTGCCAGCAGCTTAGACCCCGGTCTCTTTCAGCCCCAGCATTTT
few,16,TRBD1,TRBJ2-1,TRBV5-1,CASRDRGRQGYNEQFF,TGCGCCAGCCGGGACAGGGGGCGGCAGGGCTACAATGAGCAGTTCTTC
NA,14,NA,TRBJ1-3,TRBV9,CASSFRTAGNTIYF,TGTGCCAGCAGCTTTCGGACGGCTGGAAACACCATATATTTT
many,15,NA,TRBJ2-1,TRBV6-5,CASSYSRWSYNEQFF,TGTGCCAGCAGTTACTCTAGGTGGTCCTACAATGAGCAGTTCTTC
NA,16,TRBD1,TRBJ2-7,TRBV12-3/TRBV12-4,CASSLEGTGNSYEQYF,TGTGCCAGCAGTTTAGAAGGGACAGGTAATTCCTACGAGCAGTACTTC
few,12,NA,TRBJ1-2,TRBV10-3,CAITGQNYGYTF,TGTGCCATCACAGGACAGAACTATGGCTACACCTTC
NA,15,NA,TRBJ2-6,TRBV7-2,CASSRRASGANVLTF,TGTGCCAGCAGCCGCAGGGCCTCTGGGGCCAACGTCCTGACTTTC
NA,15,NA,TRBJ2-2,TRBV4-3,CASSQVQGGGGELFF,TGCGCCAGCAGCCAAGTCCAGGGAGGGGGCGGGGAGCTGTTTTTT
NA,14,NA,TRBJ1-1,TRBV18,CASSPQQEATEAFF,TGTGCCAGCTCACCACAGCAGGAGGCCACTGAAGCTTTCTTT
NA,16,TRBD2,TRBJ2-1,TRBV20-1,CSAIGTSGGTGNEQFF,TGCAGTGCAATTGGGACTAGCGGGGGCACGGGGAATGAGCAGTTCTTC